The 22 T cell receptor beta chains below come from one sample, sequenced in a study of CD8 T cells in Susac syndrome. RNA totalling roughly 0.5 to 1 ug underwent reverse transcription with random hexamers. TCRdb recomputed calls from the immunoSEQ multiplex PCR reads with MiXCR, one row per CDR3 protein. This table has 55,000 to 80,000 distinct CDR3 sequences, 93% appearing once. The specimen was CD4+ T cells from PBMCs. Receptors originate from a human donor with Susac syndrome.

This clonotype showed up just once. The J gene is TRBJ2-1, the V gene TRBV2; D remains unclear. Germline values: CDR1 SNHLY, CDR2 FYNNEI. The CDR3 runs to 14 residues. V was trimmed by 6 bases and J by 7 bases, leaving 16 bases between them. The chain's CDR3 is CASRTRLLENEQFF. CDR3 nucleotides: TGTGCCAGCAGGACCCGCCTGCTTGAGAATGAGCAGTTCTTC.

The rearrangement joins TRBV5-6 to TRBJ2-2; D tentatively fits TRBD1 or TRBD2 (5 bases each). Germline V lookup: CDR1 SGHDT, CDR2 YYEEEE. V lost 4 bases to trimming and J lost 0 bases, with 10 bases between them. This CDR3 region has 15 residues. CDR3 DNA sequence: TGTGCCAGCAGCGATGGGACCCCGAACACCGGGGAGCTGTTTTTT. This encodes CASSDGTPNTGELFF. The full variable domain, in which reference TRBV5-6 and TRBJ2-2 provide the parts outside the CDR3, is DAGVTQSPTHLIKTRGQQVTLRCSPKSGHDTVSWYQQALGQGPQFIFQYYEEEERQRGNFPDRFSGHQFPNYSSELNVNALLLGDSALYLCASSDGTPNTGELFFGEGSRLTVL.

This clonotype was observed a single time. The chain uses TRBV5-6 and TRBJ1-1; the D is unclear. Trimming took 2 bases from V and 4 from J, leaving 12 bases between them. The CDR3 sequence is 14 residues long. Looked up from germline, CDR1 is SGHDT and CDR2 is YYEEEE. The CDR3 nucleotides are TGTGCCAGCAGCTTAGGACTGTTTAGCACTGAAGCTTTCTTT. As protein: CASSLGLFSTEAFF.

The chain carries TRBV12-3 or TRBV12-4 and TRBJ2-6; D not resolved. V was trimmed by 2 bases and J by 0 bases, leaving 5 bases between them. The CDR3 loop spans 15 amino acids. CDR3 in DNA: TGTGCCAGCAGTTTACGAAGCTCTGGGGCCAACGTCCTGACTTTC. It is translated as CASSLRSSGANVLTF.

The V call is TRBV4-2, the J call TRBJ1-6, with D hard to call. With 1 base removed from V and 0 bases from J, the gap between germline ends came to 7 bases. Germline lookup yields CDR1 LGHNA and CDR2 YNFKEQ. The CDR3 length is 16 residues. CDR3 amino acids: CASSQGVFSYNSPLHF. The DNA for the CDR3 is TGTGCCAGCAGCCAAGGAGTATTCTCCTATAATTCACCCCTCCACTTT.

This chain links TRBV6-2 or TRBV6-3 with TRBJ2-2; D may correspond to TRBD1 or TRBD2 (5 bases each). CDR3 length: 14 residues. V dropped 0 bases and J dropped 6 bases, with 8 bases sitting between them. CDR1 is MNHEY, CDR2 SVGEGT, per germline. The CDR3 here is CASSYSRGAGELFF. As DNA, the CDR3 is TGTGCCAGCAGTTACTCACGGGGCGCCGGGGAGCTGTTTTTT.

The chain joins TRBV5-1 to TRBJ1-2, with 9 bases aligning to TRBD1. The CDR3 length is 15 residues. With 1 base clipped from V and 0 bases from J, the junction kept 1 base outside the gene matches. Germline CDR1 SGHRS, CDR2 YFSETQ. The CDR3 sequence is CASSLWDRANYGYTF. The CDR3 region has the DNA TGCGCCAGCAGCTTGTGGGACAGGGCTAACTATGGCTACACCTTC. The whole variable domain, filled in from reference TRBV5-1 and TRBJ1-2, reads KAGVTQTPRYLIKTRGQQVTLSCSPISGHRSVSWYQQTPGQGLQFLFEYFSETQRNKGNFPGRFSGRQFSNSRSEMNVSTLELGDSALYLCASSLWDRANYGYTFGSGTRLTVV.

The rearrangement joins TRBV12-3 or TRBV12-4 to TRBJ2-7, with D perhaps assigned TRBD1 or TRBD2 (5 bases each). V shed 3 bases and J shed 0 bases, with 15 bases lying between them. The CDR3 loop spans 16 amino acids. CDR3 sequence reads: CASSFAGRDVSYEQYF. The DNA for the CDR3 is TGTGCCAGCAGTTTCGCCGGTCGGGACGTCTCCTACGAGCAGTACTTC.

CDR3 DNA sequence: TGTGCCAGCAGTAAGACTAGCGGGGGGCTAGGGACCTACAATGAGCAGTTCTTC. Protein: CASSKTSGGLGTYNEQFF. The J gene is TRBJ2-1, the V gene TRBV28; 13 nucleotides align to TRBD2. V lost 5 bases, J lost 2 bases, and 9 bases stayed unmatched. This CDR3 has 18 residues. Germline V gene lookup returns CDR1 MDHEN and CDR2 SYDVKM.

The genes are TRBV5-1 and TRBJ2-5, with D unresolved. Trimming cost V 2 bases and J 2 bases, with 16 bases left between them. Germline loops: CDR1 SGHRS, CDR2 YFSETQ. The CDR3 consists of 16 residues. The CDR3 DNA reads TGCGCCAGCAGCTTTCACCCATTCAGAAATCAAGAGACCCAGTACTTC. This codes for CASSFHPFRNQETQYF.

The chain links TRBV7-2 to TRBJ2-1; 8 bases fit TRBD2. The ends lost 2 bases at V and 7 bases at J; junction bases unmatched: 7. CDR3 size: 15 residues. Germline assignment: CDR1 SGHTA and CDR2 FQGNSA. CDR3 loop: CASSLNGGARNEQFF. CDR3 bases: TGTGCCAGCAGCTTAAACGGGGGGGCTCGGAATGAGCAGTTCTTC.

This clonotype showed up just once. This rearrangement joins TRBV27 to TRBJ2-3; D unclear. This CDR3 has 17 residues. Germline CDR1 MNHEY, CDR2 SMNVEV (reference sequence). With 2 bases removed from V and 4 bases from J, the gap between germline ends came to 19 bases. In DNA form, the CDR3 reads TGTGCCAGCAGTTTAAGGGCCGAATTCCGGCTTCCAGATACGCAGTATTTT. Its protein is CASSLRAEFRLPDTQYF.

The chain recombines TRBV7-9 with TRBJ2-7, with 7 positions matching TRBD1. With V trimmed by 3 bases and J by 2 bases, 4 bases remained unmatched. The CDR3 sequence is 14 residues long. The germline V gene encodes CDR1 SEHNR and CDR2 FQNEAQ (reference sequence). The CDR3, as DNA: TGTGCCAGCAGCTTTTGGGACAGTACCTACGAGCAGTACTTC. Protein product: CASSFWDSTYEQYF.

The genes are TRBV5-1 and TRBJ1-2; TRBD1 matches 8 bases. Germline V gene sequence: CDR1 SGHRS, CDR2 YFSETQ. The length of the CDR3 is 17 residues. The V segment lost 0 bases and the J segment 7 bases; nucleotides outside the gene matches: 14. The CDR3 sequence is CASSLEWPRGQGVGYTF. The CDR3 nucleotides read TGCGCCAGCAGCTTGGAGTGGCCTCGAGGACAGGGTGTTGGCTACACCTTC.

This chain connects TRBV6-4 to TRBJ1-2; 9 bases line up with TRBD1. CDR3 length equals 13 residues. In germline, CDR1 is MRHNA, CDR2 SNTAGT. V was pared by 8 bases and J by 2 bases, with 3 bases of the junction left unmatched. The CDR3 bases are TGTGCCAGCGAAGGACAGGGGAACTATGGCTACACCTTC. It encodes CASEGQGNYGYTF.

This clonotype was seen once. V and J are TRBV7-9 and TRBJ2-2; possibly TRBD1 for D (5 bases). Germline-derived CDR1 and CDR2 are SEHNR and FQNEAQ (reference sequence). The CDR3 has 12 amino acids. Trimming took 5 bases from V and 9 from J, leaving 10 bases between them. CDR3 sequence: CASSIDSRELFF. The CDR3 DNA reads TGTGCCAGCAGCATCGACAGCCGGGAGCTGTTTTTT.

V gene TRBV10-3 combines with J gene TRBJ2-7; no definite D call. The CDR3 is 14 amino acids. Trimming pared 1 base from V and 9 bases from J, leaving 16 bases between. Per the germline V gene, CDR1 is ENHRY and CDR2 is SYGVKD. CDR3: CAISELWTPRGQYF. Written as DNA, the CDR3 is TGTGCCATCAGTGAGTTGTGGACCCCCCGTGGGCAGTACTTC.

V gene TRBV25-1 combines with J gene TRBJ2-7; possible D gene TRBD1, 6 bases. V lost 8 bases to trimming and J lost 1 base, with 12 bases between them. Germline loops: CDR1 MGHDK, CDR2 SYGVNS. The CDR3 consists of 13 residues. The CDR3 loop reads CASGTPPSYEQYF. CDR3 coding DNA: TGTGCCAGCGGGACACCTCCTTCCTACGAGCAGTACTTC.

This chain connects TRBV6-5 to TRBJ2-5, with 7 bases lining up with TRBD1. V lost 5 bases to trimming and J lost 3 bases; unmatched junction nucleotides: 9. Germline CDR1 reads MNHEY; CDR2 reads SVGAGI. The CDR3 extends over 15 amino acids. The CDR3 bases are TGTGCCAGCAGTAAAAATCCCAGGGGGAAAGAGACCCAGTACTTC. It encodes CASSKNPRGKETQYF.

This clonotype has only one observation. The chain recombines TRBV18 with TRBJ1-2; TRBD1 is a possible D gene (5 bases). The germline V gene encodes CDR1 KGHSH and CDR2 LQKENI. Between the trimmed V and J ends, which lost 8 bases and 6 bases, there was a span of 19 bases. The CDR3 length is 14 residues. CDR3 sequence reads: CASTPGRRTNGYTF. DNA for the CDR3: TGTGCCAGCACTCCGGGACGGCGGACGAATGGCTACACCTTC.

The chain uses TRBV20-1 and TRBJ2-7; D possibly corresponds to TRBD1 (6 bases). There are 16 residues in the CDR3. CDR1 and CDR2 (germline): DFQATT, SNEGSKA (reference sequence). Trimming pared 5 bases from V and 0 bases from J, leaving 20 bases between. CDR3 in DNA: TGCAGTGCTCAAGGACACGGGACACTCAGCTCCTACGAGCAGTACTTC. It is translated as CSAQGHGTLSSYEQYF.

This clonotype appeared a single time. This rearrangement joins TRBV3-1 to TRBJ2-1; TRBD1 matches at 9 bases. Germline V gene data show CDR1 as LGHDT and CDR2 as YNNKEL (reference sequence). This CDR3 region has 15 residues. The J segment lost 7 bases and the V segment lost 5 bases, leaving 9 bases of the junction unmatched. CDR3 in amino acids: CASSSPGTGKNEQFF. In nucleotides, the CDR3 is TGTGCCAGCAGCTCCCCTGGGACAGGGAAGAATGAGCAGTTCTTC.